Listed here are 13 T cell receptor beta chains from one sample, sequenced in a study of blood T cell repertoires in COVID-19. Only in-frame clones appear in the TCRdb table, and some are missing; sequencing was by immunoSEQ multiplex PCR. Of 150,000 to 200,000 clones in the sample, approximately 86% were seen once. Sequenced: peripheral blood. The receptors shown here come from a man in his fifties or sixties with acute or convalescent COVID-19.

The V and J genes are TRBV7-3 and TRBJ2-5; TRBD1 aligns across 7 bases. This CDR3 region has 14 residues. After removal of 3 bases from V and 0 bases from J, the junction contained 1 base not matched to a gene. CDR1 is SGHTA, CDR2 FQGTGA, per germline. The CDR3 sequence is CASSFDRDQETQYF. In nucleotides, the CDR3 is TGTGCCAGCAGCTTCGACAGGGACCAAGAGACCCAGTACTTC.

There are a few counts of this clone. The CDR3 region has the DNA TGTGCCAGCAGCGCCTGGGGGCGCTCCTACAATGAGCAGTTCTTC. Encoded protein: CASSAWGRSYNEQFF. The chain couples TRBV5-8 to TRBJ2-1; D is perhaps TRBD1 (6 bases). The germline gives CDR1 SGHTS, CDR2 YDEGEE. CDR3 length: 15 residues. The ends were cut back, 4 bases at V and 0 bases at J, with 11 bases in the middle.

V and J are TRBV5-1 and TRBJ2-1; TRBD1 is a possible D gene (6 bases). In germline, CDR1 is SGHRS, CDR2 YFSETQ. The ends were cut back, 0 bases at V and 0 bases at J, with 10 bases in the middle. The CDR3 totals 16 residues. CDR3 in DNA: TGCGCCAGCAGCTTGGTAACAGGGAGCTCCTACAATGAGCAGTTCTTC. Protein product: CASSLVTGSSYNEQFF. Full variable domain (missing parts from reference TRBV5-1 and TRBJ2-1): KAGVTQTPRYLIKTRGQQVTLSCSPISGHRSVSWYQQTPGQGLQFLFEYFSETQRNKGNFPGRFSGRQFSNSRSEMNVSTLELGDSALYLCASSLVTGSSYNEQFFGPGTRLTVL.

The V gene is TRBV6-5, the J gene TRBJ2-1, with TRBD2 identical over 11 bases. J gave up 8 bases and V 6 bases, and 3 bases lay outside the gene matches. This CDR3 has 13 amino acids. The V gene's germline CDR1 is MNHEY and CDR2 SVGAGI. CDR3 nucleotides: TGTGCCAGCAGACTAGCGGGAGTGGATGAGCAGTTCTTC. Translation gives CASRLAGVDEQFF.

The genes are TRBV7-9 and TRBJ2-3, with TRBD1 identical over 9 bases. Germline V gene lookup returns CDR1 SEHNR and CDR2 FQNEAQ (reference sequence). This CDR3 spans 16 amino acids. After removal of 0 bases from V and 6 bases from J, the junction contained 7 bases not matched to a gene. CDR3 DNA sequence: TGTGCCAGCAGCTTAGCGGGACAGGGCGGGGGTGATACGCAGTATTTT. This encodes CASSLAGQGGGDTQYF.

The genes are TRBV30 and TRBJ1-6, with a weak D call TRBD1 (5 bases). This CDR3 is 18 amino acids long. Germline V gene sequence: CDR1 GTSNPN, CDR2 SVGIG (reference sequence). Deletions cut 2 bases from V and 5 bases from J, with 22 bases between. CDR3 region: CAWSKTATPMGHNSPLHF. The CDR3 DNA follows: TGTGCCTGGAGTAAGACAGCTACCCCCATGGGGCATAATTCACCCCTCCACTTT.

CDR3 sequence reads: CASSLLGPYNEQFF. As DNA, the CDR3 is TGTGCCAGCAGTCTACTAGGCCCTTACAATGAGCAGTTCTTC. The genes are TRBV6-2 or TRBV6-3 and TRBJ2-1, with D possibly being TRBD2 (5 bases). The CDR3 extends over 14 amino acids. Germline CDR1 MNHEY, CDR2 SVGEGT. V shed 5 bases and J shed 4 bases, with 12 bases lying between them.

To note about this clone: Additional DNA sequences in this sample encode the identical CDR3. J is TRBJ2-1 and V is TRBV5-1; D is unclear. Trimming stripped 0 bases from V and 6 bases from J, with 7 bases between. CDR1 is SGHRS, CDR2 YFSETQ, per germline. The CDR3 length is 13 residues. The CDR3 spells CASSLDPSNEQFF. The DNA for the CDR3 is TGCGCCAGCAGCTTGGACCCTAGCAATGAGCAGTTCTTC.

V and J are TRBV10-3 and TRBJ2-3, with D tentatively TRBD2 (6 bases). Trimming left V 4 bases short and J 1 base short, with 12 bases between. Germline loops: CDR1 ENHRY, CDR2 SYGVKD. The length of the CDR3 is 15 residues. The CDR3 protein is CAISAGGIGTDTQYF. Written as DNA, the CDR3 is TGTGCCATCAGTGCGGGCGGGATCGGCACAGATACGCAGTATTTT.

The chain carries TRBV18 and TRBJ1-2, with 9 nucleotides matching TRBD1. V shed 5 bases, J shed 3 bases, and the junction held 10 bases outside the gene matches. Germline CDR1 and CDR2: KGHSH and LQKENI. The CDR3 spans 16 residues. CDR3 sequence: CASSASGQGFDYGYTF. The CDR3 bases are TGTGCCAGCTCAGCATCGGGACAGGGATTCGACTATGGCTACACCTTC.

The rearrangement links TRBV20-1 to TRBJ1-5; a weak D match, TRBD1 (6 bases). From germline, CDR1 is DFQATT and CDR2 SNEGSKA (reference sequence). Trimming removed 3 bases at V and 5 bases at J, with 11 bases between. There are 13 residues in the CDR3. CDR3 in DNA: TGCAGTGCTAGTAACAGGGACGATCAGCCCCAGCATTTT. Residues: CSASNRDDQPQHF.

The V and J genes are TRBV6-5 and TRBJ1-6; TRBD1 aligns across 9 bases. The CDR3 totals 16 residues. V lost 3 bases to trimming and J lost 10 bases; unmatched junction nucleotides: 10. The germline CDR1 and CDR2 sequences are MNHEY and SVGAGI. The CDR3 DNA reads as TGTGCCAGCAGTTATTTCCCCGGGACAGGGTACTCACCCCTCCACTTT. It codes for CASSYFPGTGYSPLHF.

This sequence joins TRBV4-1 and TRBJ2-1; TRBD2 might be the D (6 bases). The V end was cut by 3 bases, the J end by 14 bases, with 20 bases between. This CDR3 is built from 14 residues. Germline CDR1 is MGHRA and CDR2 is YSYEKL. The DNA of the CDR3 is TGCGCCAGCAGCCAGTTGCCCTCGCAAAGGACTAAGTTCTTC. Amino acid sequence: CASSQLPSQRTKFF.